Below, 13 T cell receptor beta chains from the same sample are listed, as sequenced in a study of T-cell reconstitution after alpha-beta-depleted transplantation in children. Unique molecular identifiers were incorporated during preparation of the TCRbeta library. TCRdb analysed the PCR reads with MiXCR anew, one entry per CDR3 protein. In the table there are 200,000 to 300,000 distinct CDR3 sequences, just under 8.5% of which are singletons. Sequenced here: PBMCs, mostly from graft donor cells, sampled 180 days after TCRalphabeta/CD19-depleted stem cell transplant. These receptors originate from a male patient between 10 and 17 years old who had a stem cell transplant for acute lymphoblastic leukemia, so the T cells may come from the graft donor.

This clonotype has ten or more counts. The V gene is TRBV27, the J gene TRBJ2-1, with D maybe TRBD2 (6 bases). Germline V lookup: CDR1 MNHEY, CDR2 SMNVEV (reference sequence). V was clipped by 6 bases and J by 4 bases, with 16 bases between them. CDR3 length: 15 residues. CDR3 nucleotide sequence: TGTGCCAGCAGAGAATCCGGGACTCCTTACAATGAGCAGTTCTTC. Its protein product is CASRESGTPYNEQFF.

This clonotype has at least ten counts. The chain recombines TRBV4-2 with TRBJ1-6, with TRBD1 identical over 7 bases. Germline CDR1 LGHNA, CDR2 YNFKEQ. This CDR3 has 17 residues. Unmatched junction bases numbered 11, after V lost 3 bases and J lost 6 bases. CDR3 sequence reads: CASSQEDRWGFNSPLHF. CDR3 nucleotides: TGTGCCAGCAGCCAGGAGGACAGGTGGGGATTTAATTCACCCCTCCACTTT.

The CDR3 is CASSIRSGGEETQYF. The DNA of the CDR3 is TGTGCCAGTAGTATAAGGAGCGGGGGAGAAGAGACCCAGTACTTC. The genes are TRBV19 and TRBJ2-5, with 8 nucleotides matching TRBD2. J lost 3 bases, V lost 2 bases, and 5 bases had no gene match. The CDR3 has 15 residues. In germline, CDR1 is LNHDA, CDR2 SQIVND (reference sequence).

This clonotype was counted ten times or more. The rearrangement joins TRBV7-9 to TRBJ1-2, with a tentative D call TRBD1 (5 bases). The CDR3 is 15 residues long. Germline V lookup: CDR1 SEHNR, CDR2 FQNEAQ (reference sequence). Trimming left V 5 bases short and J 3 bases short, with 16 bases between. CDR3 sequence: CASSLRTNRDYGYTF. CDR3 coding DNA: TGTGCCAGCAGCCTCCGGACAAATAGGGACTATGGCTACACCTTC.

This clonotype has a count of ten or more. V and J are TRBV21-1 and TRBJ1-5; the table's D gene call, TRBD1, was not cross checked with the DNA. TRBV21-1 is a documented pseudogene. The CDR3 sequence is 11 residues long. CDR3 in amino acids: CASSPPTPQHF. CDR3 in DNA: TGTGCCAGCAGCCCCCCGACGCCCCAGCATTTT.

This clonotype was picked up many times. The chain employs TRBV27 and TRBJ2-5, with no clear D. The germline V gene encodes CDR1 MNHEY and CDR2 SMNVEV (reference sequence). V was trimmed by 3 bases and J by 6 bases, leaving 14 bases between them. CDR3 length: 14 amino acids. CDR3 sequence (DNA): TGTGCCAGCAGTTTGAGCAGGAGAGAGAAGACCCAGTACTTC. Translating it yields CASSLSRREKTQYF.

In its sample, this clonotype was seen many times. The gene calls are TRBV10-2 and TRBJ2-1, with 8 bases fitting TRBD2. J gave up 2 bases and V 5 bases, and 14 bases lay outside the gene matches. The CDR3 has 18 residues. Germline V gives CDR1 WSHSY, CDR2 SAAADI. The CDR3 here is CASSSTKKREQPYNEQFF. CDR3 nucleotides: TGCGCCAGCAGTTCTACAAAAAAGCGGGAGCAACCCTACAATGAGCAGTTCTTC.

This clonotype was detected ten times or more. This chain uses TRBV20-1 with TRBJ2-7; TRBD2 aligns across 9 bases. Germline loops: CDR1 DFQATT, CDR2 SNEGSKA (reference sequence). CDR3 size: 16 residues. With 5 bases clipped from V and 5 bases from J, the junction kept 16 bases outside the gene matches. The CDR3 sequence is CSAPRPRSSGNHEQYF. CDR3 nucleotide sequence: TGCAGTGCTCCACGCCCGCGTTCTAGCGGGAACCACGAGCAGTACTTC.

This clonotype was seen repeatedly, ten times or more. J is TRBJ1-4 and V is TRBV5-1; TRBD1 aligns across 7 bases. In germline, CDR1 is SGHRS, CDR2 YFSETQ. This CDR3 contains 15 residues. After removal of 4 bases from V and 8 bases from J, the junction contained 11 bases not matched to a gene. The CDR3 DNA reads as TGCGCCAGCAGCGAGGCCAGGGGGAGCTTGGAAAAACTGTTTTTT. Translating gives CASSEARGSLEKLFF.

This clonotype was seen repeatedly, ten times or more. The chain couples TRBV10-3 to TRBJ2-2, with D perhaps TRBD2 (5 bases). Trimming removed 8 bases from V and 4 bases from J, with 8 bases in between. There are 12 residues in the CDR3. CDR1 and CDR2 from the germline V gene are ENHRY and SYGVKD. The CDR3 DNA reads TGTGCCATCGTGGGAGTCACCGGGGAGCTGTTTTTT. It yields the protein CAIVGVTGELFF.

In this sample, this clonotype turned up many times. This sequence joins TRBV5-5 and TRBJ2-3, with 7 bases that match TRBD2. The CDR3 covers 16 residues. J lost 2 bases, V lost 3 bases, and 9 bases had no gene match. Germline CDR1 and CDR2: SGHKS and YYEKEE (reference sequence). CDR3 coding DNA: TGTGCCAGCAGCTGGACTAGAGTCCCTACCACAGATACGCAGTATTTT. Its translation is CASSWTRVPTTDTQYF.

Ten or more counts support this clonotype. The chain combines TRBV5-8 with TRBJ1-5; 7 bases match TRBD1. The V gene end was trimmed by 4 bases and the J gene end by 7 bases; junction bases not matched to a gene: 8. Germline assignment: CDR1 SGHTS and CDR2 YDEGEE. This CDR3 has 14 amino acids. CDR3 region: CASSPTGVRQPQHF. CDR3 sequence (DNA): TGTGCCAGCAGCCCCACAGGGGTGAGGCAGCCCCAGCATTTT.

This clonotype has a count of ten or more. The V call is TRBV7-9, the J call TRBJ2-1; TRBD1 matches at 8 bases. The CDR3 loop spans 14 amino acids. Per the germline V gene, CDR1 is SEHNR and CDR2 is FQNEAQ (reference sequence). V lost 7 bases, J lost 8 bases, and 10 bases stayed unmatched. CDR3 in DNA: TGTGCCAGCACCTCAGGGGGCCTAGGTTATGAGCAGTTCTTC. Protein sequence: CASTSGGLGYEQFF.